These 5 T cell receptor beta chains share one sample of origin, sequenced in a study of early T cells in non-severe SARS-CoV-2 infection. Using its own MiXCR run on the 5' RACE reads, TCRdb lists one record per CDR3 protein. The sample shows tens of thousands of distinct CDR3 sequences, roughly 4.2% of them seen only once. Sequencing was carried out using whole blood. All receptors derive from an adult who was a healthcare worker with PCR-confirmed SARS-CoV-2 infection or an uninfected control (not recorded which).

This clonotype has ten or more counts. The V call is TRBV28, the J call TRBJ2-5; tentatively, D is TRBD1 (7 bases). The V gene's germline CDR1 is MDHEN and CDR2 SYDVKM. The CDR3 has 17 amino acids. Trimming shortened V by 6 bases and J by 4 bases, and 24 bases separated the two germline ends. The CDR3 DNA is TGTGCCAGCAGGCCCGGGACAGCCGAGGGACTTACAGAGACCCAGTACTTC. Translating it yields CASRPGTAEGLTETQYF.

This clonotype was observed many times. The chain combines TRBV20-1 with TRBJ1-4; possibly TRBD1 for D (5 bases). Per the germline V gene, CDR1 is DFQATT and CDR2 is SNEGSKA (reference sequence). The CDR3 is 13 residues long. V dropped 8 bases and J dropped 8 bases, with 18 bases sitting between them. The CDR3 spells CSSPGGKTEKLFF. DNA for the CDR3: TGCAGTTCCCCGGGGGGGAAGACGGAAAAACTGTTTTTT.

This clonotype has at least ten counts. CDR3 protein: CASRGTGLKETQYF. The CDR3 nucleotides read TGTGCCAGCAGGGGTACAGGGTTAAAAGAGACCCAGTACTTC. This chain connects TRBV6-2 or TRBV6-3 to TRBJ2-5, with TRBD1 as a possible D gene (6 bases). The ends were cut back, 6 bases at V and 3 bases at J, with 14 bases in the middle. Germline CDR1 MNHEY, CDR2 SVGEGT. This CDR3 spans 14 amino acids.

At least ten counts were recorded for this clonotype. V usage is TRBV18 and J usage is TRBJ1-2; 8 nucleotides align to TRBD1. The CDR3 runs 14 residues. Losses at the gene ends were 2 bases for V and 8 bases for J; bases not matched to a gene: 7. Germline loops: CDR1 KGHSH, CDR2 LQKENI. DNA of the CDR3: TGTGCCAGCTCACCAGACCAGGGGGCGGGCGGCTACACCTTC. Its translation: CASSPDQGAGGYTF.

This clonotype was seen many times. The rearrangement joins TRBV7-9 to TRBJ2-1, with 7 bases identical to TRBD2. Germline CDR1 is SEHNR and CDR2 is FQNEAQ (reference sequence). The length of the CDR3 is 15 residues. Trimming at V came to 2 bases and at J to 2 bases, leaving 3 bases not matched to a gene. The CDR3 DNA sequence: TGTGCCAGCAGCTTAATGGGACTACCCTACAATGAGCAGTTCTTC. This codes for CASSLMGLPYNEQFF.